This T cell receptor beta chain was identified during a study of T cells in Graves' hyperthyroidism and ophthalmopathy (dated by TCRdb to the late 2010s). For context, the study as a whole: Peripheral blood samples were taken at the time of initial diagnosis, prior to any treatment. An independent validation cohort of 18 to 20 hyperthyroidism patients and 17 patients who later progressed to ophthalmopathy tested prospective prediction of ophthalmopathy. To identify distinguishing TCR V-J signatures, a discovery cohort of 100 or so patients was used, comprising approximately 40 with Graves' ophthalmopathy and some 60 with stable Graves' hyperthyroidism. The paper describes TCR Vbeta CDR3 sequencing of 135 peripheral blood samples, made up of some 40 ophthalmopathy patients, around 78 hyperthyroidism patients and approximately 17 progressor patients. After sampling, hyperthyroidism patients received methimazole starting at 30 mg daily, and ophthalmopathy patients received high-dose intravenous methylprednisolone. The roughly 91 discovery patients were randomly split 7:3 into training and test sets. The study also compared thyroid tissue and blood T-cell repertoires from five or six Graves' hyperthyroidism patients.

The cysteine opens and the phenylalanine closes a CDR3 of 14 amino acids. Only the CDR3 region is kept as DNA, spanning 42 bases read in frame from base 1. The junction carries 5 bases between V and J, which are trimmed by 0 bases and 0 bases respectively. Ophthalmopathy patients had moderately to severely active disease, with a Clinical Activity Score of 3 or more, a NOSPECS grade of 4 or more, and a disease duration of less than 3 months. Any patient with an uncontrolled infection, another autoimmune disease, pregnancy or lactation was excluded. Clinical symptoms, serum thyroxine and TRAb, thyroid ultrasound, and orbital computed tomography formed the basis for the diagnoses. PBMCs were separated from around 9.1 ml of fresh peripheral blood using Ficoll-Paque density gradient centrifugation. Total RNA was extracted with Trizol reagent, and quality was checked on an Agilent 2100 Bioanalyzer. About this clonotype itself: Its specific antigen is unknown. Per-base qualities were not stored, and no clone one base away is much larger.

Amplification of TCR beta CDR3 regions was carried out from RNA transcripts. For the first round of RT-PCR on the TCR CDR3, the HTBI primer set was used together with the Qiagen OneStep RT-PCR kit. A second multiplex PCR round built the libraries, followed by size selection and purification. Sequencing of the libraries was done on an Illumina HiSeq2000 using paired-end 100 bp reads. The authors' pipeline ran thus. SOAPnuke was used to process the raw data, throwing out any read that contained adapters or uncalled bases, had a mean Phred below 15, or lacked an exact constant-primer or identifier match. High-quality paired reads were merged using COPE v1.2.5, and each unique nucleotide sequence was defined as a clonotype. MiTCR v1.1 was used to align the clonotypes against IMGT TRBV, TRBD and TRBJ reference segments. The analysis was restricted to V-J combinations with a frequency above 0.0001, which together covered over 99% of the repertoires. A TCS score was defined as the ratio of F50 (clonal expansion) to E x V (chaos), with BLOSUM62-based TCRdist applied between CDR3 peptides within each V-J. Welch's t-statistics and random forest reduced 500 to 650 V-J features to roughly 13, which were used in a naive Bayes classifier (R e1071). The public reads were quality trimmed at Q25 with fastp and then assembled into clones with MiXCR by TCRdb, keeping productive beta chains. Rows merge per CDR3 protein into single entries with the most common DNA and genes. These V and J calls originate from TCRdb's pipeline instead of the authors' own analysis. This sample comprises about 350,000 distinct CDR3 sequences, 18% of them detected only once. Around 16% of the sample is taken by the ten largest.

The full study reports these points: Sample size was not statistically predetermined, and blinding of investigators to group allocation was not performed. In validation, the model predicted progression to ophthalmopathy with around 71% sensitivity and around 72% specificity, a median of about 6.7 months before onset. Most expanded thyroid clonotypes (frequency above 0.001) were also detected in blood, a finding suggesting that blood repertoires may reflect thyroid immune responses. In cross-validation, a model built on a 13 V-J signature told ophthalmopathy apart from stable hyperthyroidism with 87.88% sensitivity and approximately 81% specificity, and in testing the same model reached 80%/75%.

The sequence was obtained from a woman aged 40-49 years with Graves' ophthalmopathy. The rearrangement joined TRBV12-3 or TRBV12-4 to TRBJ2-5; a confident D gene designation cannot be given. The sequenced material came from blood. The CDR3 reads CASSLATYQETQYF. The DNA sequence is as follows: TGTGCCAGCAGTTTAGCCACGTACCAAGAGACCCAGTACTTC.